This T cell receptor beta chain emerged from a study of Graves' ophthalmopathy and Graves' hyperthyroidism. Regarding this clonotype: Its cognate antigen is unknown.

Presentation of ophthalmopathy in the donors involved moderate-to-severe activity, CAS ≥3, NOSPECS ≥4 and a duration under 3 months. PBMCs stemmed from around 9 ml of fresh peripheral blood. This CDR3 spans 15 amino acids. V gave up 7 bases and J gave up 1 base, with 16 bases separating them. Amplification targeted the TCR beta CDR3 regions, with RNA transcripts as the source material. The library came from an HTBI-primed first-round RT-PCR and a second-round multiplex PCR. TCRdb re-analysed the multiplex PCR reads in MiXCR, keeping a single row per CDR3 protein. The sample carries almost 750,000 distinct CDR3 sequences, 40% recorded once. Findings and caveats of the study: At about 69% sensitivity and about 72% specificity, the model predicted progression of the ophthalmopathy.

The gene calls are TRBV12-3 or TRBV12-4 and TRBJ1-1, with D perhaps matching TRBD1 (5 bases). Specimen: peripheral blood. This TCR was recovered from an adult man with Graves' ophthalmopathy. The CDR3 reads CASIYWAGRNTEAFF. The CDR3 DNA sequence: TGTGCCAGCATCTACTGGGCAGGGAGGAACACTGAAGCTTTCTTT.